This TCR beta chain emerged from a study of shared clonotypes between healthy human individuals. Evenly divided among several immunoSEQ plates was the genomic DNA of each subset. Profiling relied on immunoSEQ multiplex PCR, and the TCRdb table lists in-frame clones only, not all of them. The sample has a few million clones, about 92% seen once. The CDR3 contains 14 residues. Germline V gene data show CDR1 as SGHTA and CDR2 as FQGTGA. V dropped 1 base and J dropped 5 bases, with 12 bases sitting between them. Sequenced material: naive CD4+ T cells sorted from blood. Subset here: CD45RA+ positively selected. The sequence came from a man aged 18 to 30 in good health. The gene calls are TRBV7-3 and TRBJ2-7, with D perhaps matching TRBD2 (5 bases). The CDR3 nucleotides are TGTGCCAGCAGCTTAAAGCGGCCTGGGAACGAGCAGTACTTC. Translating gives CASSLKRPGNEQYF.